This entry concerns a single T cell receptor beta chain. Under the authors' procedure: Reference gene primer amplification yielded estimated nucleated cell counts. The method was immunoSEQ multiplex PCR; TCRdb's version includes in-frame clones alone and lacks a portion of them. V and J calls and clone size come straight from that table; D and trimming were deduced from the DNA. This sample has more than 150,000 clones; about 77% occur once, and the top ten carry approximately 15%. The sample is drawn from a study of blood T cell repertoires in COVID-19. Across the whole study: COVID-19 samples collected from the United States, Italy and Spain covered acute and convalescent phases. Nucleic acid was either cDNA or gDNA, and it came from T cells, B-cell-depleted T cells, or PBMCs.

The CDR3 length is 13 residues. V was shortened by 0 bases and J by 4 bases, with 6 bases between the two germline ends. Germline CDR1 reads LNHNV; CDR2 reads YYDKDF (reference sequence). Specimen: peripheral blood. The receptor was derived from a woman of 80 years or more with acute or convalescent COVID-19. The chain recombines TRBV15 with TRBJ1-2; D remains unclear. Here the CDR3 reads CATSRDMAYGYTF. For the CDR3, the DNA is TGTGCCACCAGCAGAGATATGGCCTATGGCTACACCTTC. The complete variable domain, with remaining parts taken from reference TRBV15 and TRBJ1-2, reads DAMVIQNPRYQVTQFGKPVTLSCSQTLNHNVMYWYQQKSSQAPKLLFHYYDKDFNNEADTPDNFQSRRPNTSFCFLDIRSPGLGDTAMYLCATSRDMAYGYTFGSGTRLTVV.